These T cell receptor beta chains were read from a single sample in a study of T cell changes during pregnancy in multiple sclerosis. Profiled with immunoSEQ multiplex PCR; TCRdb holds only in-frame clones, not every one. This table holds about 42,000 clones, 75% to 95% found once. The sample was CD4+ T cells from peripheral blood mononuclear cells, taken in the second trimester of pregnancy. The receptor set was obtained from a female donor in good health, enrolled as a control in a pregnancy study. CDR3s include the opening cysteine and the closing phenylalanine or tryptophan. A D gene is named only where the DNA matches it firmly. The size field is filled for only some rows; it gives once, few, many or a size class.

d_call,j_call,cdr3_length,clone_size,v_call,cdr3_nt,cdr3_aa
TRBD1,TRBJ2-7,15,once,TRBV19,TGTGCCAGTAGTATAGTCCCGACAGGGGACTACGAGCAGTACTTC,CASSIVPTGDYEQYF
.,TRBJ2-7,15,once,TRBV5-1,TGCGCCAGCAGCCCCTCCGGGGGACGCCCCTACGAGCAGTACTTC,CASSPSGGRPYEQYF
.,TRBJ1-4,15,.,TRBV6-5,TGTGCCAGCAGTTATGGGACATCTGGGGAAGAAAAACTGTTTTTT,CASSYGTSGEEKLFF
.,TRBJ2-2,16,once,TRBV19,TGTGCCAGTAGTCGGCGGGCCCCCTCACCCACCGGGGAGCTGTTTTTT,CASSRRAPSPTGELFF
TRBD1,TRBJ1-2,13,.,TRBV29-1,TGCAGCGACATGACGAGGACAGGGTATGGCTACACCTTC,CSDMTRTGYGYTF
TRBD2,TRBJ2-1,18,.,TRBV7-8,TGTGCCAGCAGCTTAGGAGGTGCCGGGACTAGCGGGTACAATGAGCAGTTCTTC,CASSLGGAGTSGYNEQFF
.,TRBJ1-1,12,few,TRBV2,TGTGCCAGCAGTAGTCGGTGGACTGAAGCTTTCTTT,CASSSRWTEAFF
TRBD2,TRBJ2-3,14,.,TRBV7-9,TGTGCCAGCAGCCTGACTAGCGCAACAGATACGCAGTATTTT,CASSLTSATDTQYF
TRBD1,TRBJ1-5,13,.,TRBV2,TGTGCCAGCAGTGAATTGACAGGGATACCCCAGCATTTT,CASSELTGIPQHF
TRBD2,TRBJ2-1,17,.,TRBV11-2,TGTGCCAGCAGCTTAGGAGTCGCTAGCGGGGGGGCCTATGAGCAGTTCTTC,CASSLGVASGGAYEQFF
.,TRBJ1-5,15,few,TRBV12-5,TGTGCTAGTGGTAGGTGGGGGGGTTCGGGTCAGCCCCAGCATTTT,CASGRWGGSGQPQHF
TRBD1,TRBJ1-4,16,once,TRBV18,TGTGCCAGCTCACCTCAGGGGGTACCAACTAATGAAAAACTGTTTTTT,CASSPQGVPTNEKLFF
.,TRBJ2-3,14,.,TRBV27,TGTGCCAGCGGAGGGGGAGGGCGTCCAGATACGCAGTATTTT,CASGGGGRPDTQYF
.,TRBJ1-1,15,.,TRBV6-1,TGTGCCAGCAGTGAACCCAGCCGGGGGGCCGCTGAAGCTTTCTTT,CASSEPSRGAAEAFF
TRBD1,TRBJ2-7,15,.,TRBV19,TGTGCCAGTAGTTATCCGGGACAGGGGACCTACGAGCAGTACTTC,CASSYPGQGTYEQYF
.,TRBJ1-1,13,.,TRBV30,TGTGCCTGGACTCACCCACTGCGGACTGAAGCTTTCTTT,CAWTHPLRTEAFF
.,TRBJ1-1,16,.,TRBV2,TGTGCCAGCAGTGCCCGTACCCTAGGGGTTGGGACTGAAGCTTTCTTT,CASSARTLGVGTEAFF
TRBD1,TRBJ2-1,15,.,TRBV7-3,TGTGCCAGCAGCCCAGGGGGACCCCGCTACAATGAGCAGTTCTTC,CASSPGGPRYNEQFF
.,TRBJ2-7,16,few,TRBV19,TGTGCCAGTAGTATTAGTTGGGAAAGGGGCTTACGCGAGCAGTACTTC,CASSISWERGLREQYF
TRBD1,TRBJ1-5,16,few,TRBV19,TGTGCCAGTAAGCGACAGGGGGCTTATAGCAATCAGCCCCAGCATTTT,CASKRQGAYSNQPQHF
TRBD2,TRBJ2-7,20,.,TRBV28,TGTGCCAGCAGGCTTCAGAACCCGGGGTACCTAGCGGGAATCTCCTACGAGCAGTACTTC,CASRLQNPGYLAGISYEQYF
.,TRBJ1-6,15,.,TRBV2,TGTGCCAGCAGTGAAAATAGGGGCCCCAATTCACCCCTCCACTTT,CASSENRGPNSPLHF
TRBD1,TRBJ2-6,19,.,TRBV5-8,TGTGCCAGCAGCCTAAGGGACAGGTCCTTAATTGCTGGGGCCAACGTCCTGACTTTC,CASSLRDRSLIAGANVLTF
TRBD2,TRBJ2-4,16,.,TRBV5-1,TGCGCCAGCAGCTTGGACGCTGGCGGGAGAGGAAACATTCAGTACTTC,CASSLDAGGRGNIQYF
TRBD2,TRBJ2-3,19,.,TRBV10-3,TGTGCCATCAGTGAGTCCTTAGGGACTAGCGGGAGATGGGCAGATACGCAGTATTTT,CAISESLGTSGRWADTQYF
.,TRBJ2-7,13,.,TRBV7-6,TGTGCCAGCAGCTTAGTCGCTACCTACGAGCAGTACTTC,CASSLVATYEQYF
.,TRBJ2-2,16,.,TRBV2,TGTGCCAGCAGTGAAGTTAGGGCGGGTAACACCGGGGAGCTGTTTTTT,CASSEVRAGNTGELFF
TRBD2,TRBJ2-1,15,.,TRBV7-7,TGTGCTAGCAGCTCCTTAGCGGGAGGGCCGGGAGAGCAGTTCTTC,CASSSLAGGPGEQFF
.,TRBJ2-7,15,.,TRBV7-2,TGTGCCAGCAGCTTAGTTGGGCAGGCCCTGAACGAGCAGTACTTC,CASSLVGQALNEQYF
.,TRBJ1-5,11,few,TRBV19,TGTGCCAGTAGCACGGCGGGGCCCCAGCATTTT,CASSTAGPQHF
.,TRBJ1-2,14,.,TRBV6-1,TGTGCCAGCAGTGCACCCTGGGAGGGTGGTGGCTACACCTTC,CASSAPWEGGGYTF
.,TRBJ2-7,16,.,TRBV25-1,TGTGCCAGCAGAGGTTCTCAGACAGGCACCTTCTACGAGCAGTACTTC,CASRGSQTGTFYEQYF
TRBD1,TRBJ1-2,12,.,TRBV30,TGTACCTGGACCCCGTCAGGGGGCGGCTACACCTTC,CTWTPSGGGYTF
TRBD1,TRBJ2-3,16,.,TRBV2,TGTGCCAGCCTAGAGAGGACAGGGTTATCTCCAGATACGCAGTATTTT,CASLERTGLSPDTQYF
.,TRBJ2-7,14,.,TRBV29-1,TGCAGCGTTGAAGAAACCGGGAAATCCTACGAGCAGTACTTC,CSVEETGKSYEQYF
TRBD1,TRBJ1-3,14,.,TRBV6-6,TGTGCCAGCTCCCGACAGGGGGTTGGAAACACCATATATTTT,CASSRQGVGNTIYF
TRBD2,TRBJ2-1,20,.,TRBV7-7,TGTGCTAGCAGCTCAGAAAAAGGACTAGAGCGATCCCCAGCCGACAATGAGCAGTTCTTC,CASSSEKGLERSPADNEQFF
TRBD1,TRBJ1-2,14,.,TRBV28,TGTGCCAGCAGCAAATCAAGGGGGCTTCGGGGCTACACCTTC,CASSKSRGLRGYTF